This T cell receptor (beta chain) was observed in a study of CD8+CD57+ T cells in acquired aplastic anemia. Study details: On average, sorted CD4+ and CD8+ cells gave about 2.9 ug of DNA. Some 10 million reads were obtained on average for healthy donor CD4+ cells.

Profiling that covered TCR beta VDJ and CDR3 relied on genomic DNA as its template. Using its own MiXCR run on the reads, TCRdb lists one record per CDR3 protein. The sample contains more than 40,000 distinct CDR3 sequences, 70% to 80% of which appear only once. Trimming left V 6 bases short and J 4 bases short, with 15 bases between. Germline V gene lookup returns CDR1 ENHRY and CDR2 SYGVKD. The CDR3 has 14 residues. Study-wide results and limits: Sharing between patients and controls was observed for twenty-nine CD8+ CDR3 sequences.

As regards this clonotype: What it recognizes is unknown. The conserved final phenylalanine or tryptophan is absent from the CDR3, which likely points to a read error.

The clonotype comes from a human donor in good health, serving as a control. The sample taken for sequencing was sorted CD4+, CD8+, or CD8+CD57+ T cells (not recorded which) from PBMCs. The chain has TRBV10-3 and TRBJ1-2; D remains unclear. CDR3 coding DNA: TGTGCCATCAGCCGGAAGGAGTATGGCTATGGCTACACCTCC. This encodes CAISRKEYGYGYTS.